These 6 T cell receptor beta chains came from one sample sequenced in a study of cytomegalovirus exposure and HLA in healthy donors. Primers: 60 Vbeta forward and 13 Jbeta reverse. Measured with immunoSEQ multiplex PCR; TCRdb has only the in-frame clones, and not every one. Of 110,000 to 150,000 clones detected, 65% to 85% appear once; the ten largest clones hold nearly 4%. Sequences were obtained from PBMCs. The origin of the receptors is a male donor in good health and CMV-seronegative.

The rearrangement links TRBV29-1 to TRBJ2-3, with D unresolved. The CDR3 length is 15 residues. The germline V gene has CDR1 SQVTM and CDR2 ANQGSEA. V gave up 3 bases and J gave up 0 bases, with 13 bases separating them. The CDR3 region is CSVDVRQVSTDTQYF. CDR3 nucleotides: TGCAGCGTTGATGTGCGCCAGGTGAGCACAGATACGCAGTATTTT.

CDR3 bases: TGTGCCAGTAGTACGACGGCGGGTTACGAAAAACTGTTTTTT. It encodes CASSTTAGYEKLFF. This chain links TRBV19 with TRBJ1-4; the D is unclear. The CDR3 is made up of 14 amino acids. Germline V gives CDR1 LNHDA, CDR2 SQIVND (reference sequence). The V end lost 4 bases, the J end lost 8 bases, and 14 bases lay between the germline ends. Drawing the rest from reference TRBV19 and TRBJ1-4, the complete variable domain is DGGITQSPKYLFRKEGQNVTLSCEQNLNHDAMYWYRQDPGQGLRLIYYSQIVNDFQKGDIAEGYSVSREKKESFPLTVTSAQKNPTAFYLCASSTTAGYEKLFFGSGTQLSVL.

The genes are TRBV9 and TRBJ2-7; D perhaps matches TRBD2 (6 bases). The CDR3 has 15 amino acids. Trimming removed 4 bases at V and 0 bases at J, with 14 bases between. The germline CDR1 and CDR2 sequences are SGDLS and YYNGEE. The CDR3 nucleotides read TGTGCCAGCAGCCCAGAGAGCGGGTCCTCCTACGAGCAGTACTTC. As protein: CASSPESGSSYEQYF.

This chain connects TRBV6-4 to TRBJ2-1; 8 nucleotides line up with TRBD2. The V and J ends lost 10 bases and 7 bases, in that order; junction bases with no gene match: 15. The CDR3 runs 15 residues. Per germline, CDR1 MRHNA and CDR2 SNTAGT. The CDR3 DNA is TGTGCCACCCCCACTGGCGGGGGGCACGGGAATGAGCAGTTCTTC. Translation: CATPTGGGHGNEQFF.

This CDR3 reads CASSESSGRSKEQFF. The CDR3 DNA follows: TGTGCCAGCAGTGAATCTAGCGGGAGGAGTAAGGAGCAGTTCTTC. The chain couples TRBV25-1 to TRBJ2-1; 11 nucleotides match TRBD2. Per the germline V gene, CDR1 is MGHDK and CDR2 is SYGVNS. The CDR3 consists of 15 residues. Unmatched junction bases numbered 6, after V lost 1 base and J lost 10 bases.

The gene calls are TRBV2 and TRBJ2-1; 16 positions agree with TRBD2. Germline lookup yields CDR1 SNHLY and CDR2 FYNNEI. Losses at the gene ends were 6 bases for V and 0 bases for J; bases not matched to a gene: 8. The CDR3 is made up of 19 amino acids. The CDR3, as DNA: TGTGCCAGCAGAATAAGGGGACTAGCGGGAGGGAGCTCCTACAATGAGCAGTTCTTC. The encoded protein is CASRIRGLAGGSSYNEQFF.